A single sample gave rise to the 18 T cell receptor beta chains below, sequenced in a study of T cells after posttransplantation cyclophosphamide. Cyclophosphamide on days +3 and +4 followed busulfan-fludarabine conditioning and a marrow graft. Sequencing was performed with immunoSEQ multiplex PCR; in TCRdb, only in-frame clones are kept and a portion is missing. Listed for the sample are about 3,200 clones, none seen a single time. The sample consisted of PBMCs, taken after allogeneic stem cell transplant with posttransplant cyclophosphamide. The source is a female patient aged 60 to 70 who received an allogeneic stem cell transplant from a related donor and was CMV-positive. Part of the T cells may come from the graft donor.

This clone was seen ten or more times. The chain uses TRBV7-8 and TRBJ2-4, with TRBD1 identical over 12 bases. The CDR3 is 15 residues long. V shed 5 bases and J 7 bases; nucleotides not matched to a gene: 6. From germline, CDR1 is SGHVS and CDR2 FQNEAQ. CDR3 sequence: CASSPPGTGGNIQYF. The DNA for the CDR3 is TGTGCCAGCAGCCCACCCGGGACAGGGGGCAACATTCAGTACTTC.

There are many counts of this clone. This chain connects TRBV6-6 to TRBJ1-1; 9 bases fit TRBD1. Looked up from germline, CDR1 is MNHNY and CDR2 is SVGAGI (reference sequence). The CDR3 length is 15 residues. Trimming removed 6 bases from V and 8 bases from J; junction bases left unmatched: 13. The CDR3 sequence is CASRSRGQGSGEAFF. As DNA, the CDR3 is TGTGCCAGCAGATCCCGCGGACAGGGGTCGGGGGAAGCTTTCTTT.

This clone was seen a few times. The rearrangement joins TRBV29-1 to TRBJ2-3; 9 positions match TRBD1. The CDR3 contains 14 residues. The V gene end was trimmed by 6 bases and the J gene end by 3 bases; junction bases not matched to a gene: 7. Germline CDR1 is SQVTM and CDR2 is ANQGSEA. As DNA, the CDR3 is TGCAGCGTCGTACAGGGGGCCCTAACAGATACGCAGTATTTT. Amino acids: CSVVQGALTDTQYF.

The chain links TRBV15 to TRBJ2-3; D is perhaps TRBD2 (5 bases). CDR3 length: 14 residues. Germline V CDR1 and CDR2: LNHNV, YYDKDF (reference sequence). The ends were cut back, 5 bases at V and 2 bases at J, with 11 bases in the middle. The CDR3 bases are TGTGCCACCAGCTACAGCGGATTCACAGATACGCAGTATTTT. Amino acids: CATSYSGFTDTQYF. The whole variable domain, filled in from reference TRBV15 and TRBJ2-3, reads DAMVIQNPRYQVTQFGKPVTLSCSQTLNHNVMYWYQQKSSQAPKLLFHYYDKDFNNEADTPDNFQSRRPNTSFCFLDIRSPGLGDTAMYLCATSYSGFTDTQYFGPGTRLTVL.

This clone has a count of ten or more. V is TRBV6-1 and J is TRBJ2-6; the match to TRBD2 covers 7 bases. In germline, CDR1 is MNHNS, CDR2 SASEGT. CDR3 size: 16 residues. V shed 4 bases and J 0 bases; nucleotides not matched to a gene: 3. The CDR3 is CASSVRGSSGANVLTF. As DNA, the CDR3 is TGTGCCAGCAGTGTGCGGGGGAGCTCTGGGGCCAACGTCCTGACTTTC.

This clone was seen ten or more times. The chain joins TRBV18 to TRBJ2-2; 7 positions match TRBD2. This CDR3 region has 14 residues. Germline values: CDR1 KGHSH, CDR2 LQKENI. The V and J ends lost 8 bases and 4 bases, in that order; junction bases with no gene match: 7. CDR3 region: CASQGGGSTGELFF. The CDR3, as DNA: TGTGCCAGCCAAGGAGGCGGGAGCACCGGGGAGCTGTTTTTT.

This clone has ten or more counts. J is TRBJ2-1 and V is TRBV28; D is possibly TRBD1 (6 bases). V shed 2 bases and J shed 7 bases, with 12 bases lying between them. Germline lookup yields CDR1 MDHEN and CDR2 SYDVKM. CDR3 length: 14 residues. CDR3 bases: TGTGCCAGCAGTTTAACAGGGCCCGAGAATGAGCAGTTCTTC. Its translation is CASSLTGPENEQFF.

Ten or more counts support this clone. The chain couples TRBV9 to TRBJ1-4; 7 bases fit TRBD1. CDR3 length equals 15 residues. The V segment lost 3 bases and the J segment 5 bases; nucleotides outside the gene matches: 7. Per germline, CDR1 SGDLS and CDR2 YYNGEE. CDR3 sequence (DNA): TGTGCCAGCAGCGCCACAGGGGTTTTAAATGAAAAACTGTTTTTT. Translated, it gives CASSATGVLNEKLFF.

This clone has more than one count but fewer than ten. The chain combines TRBV28 with TRBJ1-2, with D perhaps matching TRBD1 (5 bases). Trimming took off 5 bases at V and 1 base at J, with 14 bases between the two ends. CDR1 is MDHEN and CDR2 is SYDVKM in the germline V gene. This CDR3 spans 15 amino acids. This CDR3 is CASSRGGALNYGYTF. DNA of the CDR3: TGTGCCAGCAGTCGGGGGGGAGCGCTTAACTATGGCTACACCTTC.

This clone showed up many times. The chain is built from TRBV18 and TRBJ1-2; 8 bases line up with TRBD1. The CDR3 has 14 amino acids. V shed 3 bases, J shed 8 bases, and the junction held 8 bases outside the gene matches. Germline V lookup: CDR1 KGHSH, CDR2 LQKENI. CDR3 loop: CASSPQTGELGYTF. CDR3 bases: TGTGCCAGCTCACCGCAGACAGGGGAATTAGGCTACACCTTC.

This clone was seen at least ten times. The V gene is TRBV28, the J gene TRBJ2-7, with 10 bases aligning to TRBD1. The germline CDR1 and CDR2 sequences are MDHEN and SYDVKM. The ends lost 8 bases at V and 0 bases at J; junction bases unmatched: 4. The CDR3 has 14 amino acids. The CDR3 DNA sequence: TGTGCCAGCTACGGACAGGGGGGCTCCTACGAGCAGTACTTC. It encodes CASYGQGGSYEQYF.

In this sample, this clone turned up many times. The gene calls are TRBV9 and TRBJ2-1; 9 nucleotides line up with TRBD2. The CDR3 sequence is 15 residues long. After removal of 3 bases from V and 4 bases from J, the junction contained 5 bases not matched to a gene. The germline CDR1 and CDR2 sequences are SGDLS and YYNGEE. CDR3 protein: CASSARTSEYNEQFF. The CDR3 DNA is TGTGCCAGCAGCGCAAGGACTAGCGAGTACAATGAGCAGTTCTTC.

The chain links TRBV28 to TRBJ1-4, with TRBD1 matching 7 bases. The CDR3 length is 15 residues. Germline CDR1 and CDR2: MDHEN and SYDVKM. The junction had 7 bases not matched to a gene; V was cut back by 6 bases and J by 3 bases. In DNA form, the CDR3 reads TGTGCCAGCAGCTCGACAGGGCTGTCTAATGAAAAACTGTTTTTT. It yields the protein CASSSTGLSNEKLFF.

This clone was seen many times. The V call is TRBV18, the J call TRBJ1-3, with TRBD1 matching 10 bases. CDR1 and CDR2 (germline): KGHSH, LQKENI. Trimming cost V 3 bases and J 6 bases; bases outside gene matches: 2. The CDR3 length is 14 residues. The CDR3 protein is CASSPGTGENTIYF. DNA for the CDR3: TGTGCCAGCTCACCCGGGACAGGGGAAAACACCATATATTTT.

This clone was counted at least ten times. This chain joins TRBV18 and TRBJ1-1; 10 bases match TRBD1. The trim removed 3 bases at V and 3 bases at J, leaving 4 bases unmatched. CDR3 length: 15 amino acids. In germline, CDR1 is KGHSH, CDR2 LQKENI. CDR3 nucleotide sequence: TGTGCCAGCTCACCGAGACAGGGGGCGGACACTGAAGCTTTCTTT. Protein: CASSPRQGADTEAFF.

This clone was counted many times. This chain connects TRBV2 to TRBJ1-1, with D possibly matching TRBD1 (5 bases). V was clipped by 4 bases and J by 1 base, with 10 bases between them. The CDR3 is made up of 14 amino acids. Germline CDR1 reads SNHLY; CDR2 reads FYNNEI. CDR3 loop: CASSVTATNTEAFF. The CDR3 region has the DNA TGTGCCAGCAGTGTGACAGCTACGAACACTGAAGCTTTCTTT.

This clone has a handful of counts. V gene TRBV30 combines with J gene TRBJ2-1; 14 bases match TRBD2. The germline CDR1 and CDR2 sequences are GTSNPN and SVGIG (reference sequence). V dropped 1 base and J dropped 2; count of bases not matched to a gene: 1. The CDR3 is made up of 16 amino acids. The CDR3 nucleotides are TGTGCCTGGAGTGGGGGACTAGCGGGAGCCTACAATGAGCAGTTCTTC. Translating gives CAWSGGLAGAYNEQFF.

This clone occurred many times. This sequence joins TRBV12-3 or TRBV12-4 and TRBJ2-2; 8 nucleotides line up with TRBD2. This CDR3 comprises 15 residues. J gave up 7 bases and V 3 bases, and 7 bases lay outside the gene matches. The CDR3 region has the DNA TGTGCCAGCAGTTTTAGCGGGATTACTAACGGGGAGCTGTTTTTT. Translated, it gives CASSFSGITNGELFF.